A selection of T cell receptor beta chains follows, all from one sample in a study of T cell responses to AZD1222 COVID-19 vaccine. Only in-frame clones appear in the TCRdb table, and some are missing; sequencing was by immunoSEQ multiplex PCR. The table lists around 94,000 clones, 70% to 90% of them singletons. The sample was peripheral blood, taken on day 0 of AZD1222 vaccination. These receptors all stem from an adult in good health. Both conserved end residues are part of each CDR3. Fields, in order: J gene, D gene, clone size, V gene, CDR3 DNA, CDR3 protein. The D gene is left open where the match is weak. Not all rows give a size; the values are once, few, many and, for expanded clones, a class.

TRBJ1-6 - many TRBV9 TGTGCCAGCAGCCCTCGTCCCCCAGATAATTCACCCCTCCACTTT CASSPRPPDNSPLHF
TRBJ2-3 TRBD1 - TRBV7-6 TGTGCCAGCAGCTCGGCAAGGGGGACAGGCTTCACAGATACGCAGTATTTT CASSSARGTGFTDTQYF
TRBJ1-5 - once TRBV10-1 TGCGCCAGCAGATCGGGCAATCAGCCCCAGCATTTT CASRSGNQPQHF
TRBJ1-5 TRBD1 - TRBV24-1 TGTGCCACCAGTGATTCCGACAGGGACAACAGGGATCAGCCCCAGCATTTT CATSDSDRDNRDQPQHF
TRBJ2-5 - few TRBV27 TGTGCCAGCAGTCCCGGGACATTGGGGGGAGAGACCCAGTACTTC CASSPGTLGGETQYF
TRBJ1-1 - - TRBV3-1/TRBV3-2 TGTGCCAGCAGCCAAGGCGATCGGACTCAAGCTTTCTTT CASSQGDRTQAFF
TRBJ1-2 - once TRBV20-1 TGCAGTGCTAGTTCGGGGGGCGCAAATGGCTACACCTTC CSASSGGANGYTF
TRBJ1-1 - - TRBV11-1 TGTGCCAGCAGCGTAACAGGGAGCACTGAAGCTTTCTTT CASSVTGSTEAFF
TRBJ2-7 TRBD1 - TRBV15 TGTGCCACCAGCAGAAATACAGGGGATCCTAACTACGAGCAGTACTTC CATSRNTGDPNYEQYF
TRBJ2-7 - once TRBV5-6 TGTGCCAGCAGCTTGGCCTGGGGAAGGGACGACGAGCAGTACTTC CASSLAWGRDDEQYF
TRBJ2-5 - - TRBV12-3/TRBV12-4 TGTGCCAGCATAAGTGGCGGACAAGAGACCCAGTACTTC CASISGGQETQYF
TRBJ2-7 - - TRBV10-3 TGTGCCATCAGTGTCGGGGTTACCTCCTACGAGCAGTACTTC CAISVGVTSYEQYF
TRBJ1-1 - - TRBV6-6 TGTGCCAGCAGTATGGACGGATTGAACACTGAAGCTTTCTTT CASSMDGLNTEAFF
TRBJ1-5 - - TRBV7-2 TGTGCCAGCAGCCCCTTCTTCTCCAATCAGCCCCAGCATTTT CASSPFFSNQPQHF
TRBJ1-2 - - TRBV15 TGTGCCACCAGCAGACGTACAGAAAAGTATGGCTACACCTTC CATSRRTEKYGYTF
TRBJ1-1 - - TRBV7-9 TGTGCCAGCAGCCGAGGGGCTTCGAACACTGAAGCTTTCTTT CASSRGASNTEAFF
TRBJ1-4 TRBD1 - TRBV7-9 TGTGCCAGCAGCCGCTGGACAGGGCAGGATGAAAAACTGTTTTTT CASSRWTGQDEKLFF
TRBJ2-1 - - TRBV5-1 TGCGCCAGCACAGAAGGGGCCGACTACAATGAGCAGTTCTTC CASTEGADYNEQFF
TRBJ1-1 - - TRBV6-5 TGTGCCAGCAGCAAGACAGCGAACACTGAAGCTTTCTTT CASSKTANTEAFF
TRBJ1-3 TRBD1 - TRBV7-9 TGTGCCAGCAGCTTATTAAGGGGGCACTCTGGAAACACCATATATTTT CASSLLRGHSGNTIYF
TRBJ2-3 TRBD2 once TRBV19 TGTGCCAGTAGTATAGCGGGGGGTACAGATACGCAGTATTTT CASSIAGGTDTQYF
TRBJ2-3 - - TRBV11-3 TGTGCCAGCAGCTTAGATCACACGGGGGCCTCCACAGATACGCAGTATTTT CASSLDHTGASTDTQYF
TRBJ2-3 TRBD1 - TRBV7-3 TGTGCCAGCAGCTTAACGGGTGGACAGGGAAGGTCAGATACGCAGTATTTT CASSLTGGQGRSDTQYF
TRBJ2-6 - - TRBV4-2 TGTGCCAGCAGCCAAAACGGACTCTCTGGGGCCAACGTCCTGACTTTC CASSQNGLSGANVLTF
TRBJ1-5 - - TRBV3-1/TRBV3-2 TGTGCCAGCAGCCAAGACAGCAATCAGCCCCAGCATTTT CASSQDSNQPQHF
TRBJ2-1 - - TRBV5-4 TGTGCCAGCAGCCCGACAAATTTGCGGGATGAGCAGTTCTTC CASSPTNLRDEQFF
TRBJ2-7 TRBD2 - TRBV6-5 TGTGCCAGCAGAAAGACTAGCGGGAGGGCTTACGAGCAGTACTTC CASRKTSGRAYEQYF
TRBJ2-4 - - TRBV6-5 TGTGCCAGCAGTTACAGGGGTGGCAAAAACATTCAGTACTTC CASSYRGGKNIQYF
TRBJ2-7 TRBD1 - TRBV24-1 TGTGCCACCTCCGGGACAGAGGGGACCTACGAGCAGTACTTC CATSGTEGTYEQYF
TRBJ1-5 - once TRBV6-5 TGTGCCAGCAGTTACTCGAACAACAGGAATCAGCCCCAGCATTTT CASSYSNNRNQPQHF
TRBJ2-7 - - TRBV15 TGTGCCACCAGCAGAGATGTAGCGACTTTAAACGAGCAGTACTTC CATSRDVATLNEQYF
TRBJ1-1 - - TRBV5-5 TGTGCCAGCAGCTTGGTACAGGGCATGAACACTGAAGCTTTCTTT CASSLVQGMNTEAFF
TRBJ1-2 - - TRBV5-4 TGTGCCAGCAGCTTTGACAGTTATAACTATGGCTACACCTTC CASSFDSYNYGYTF
TRBJ2-6 - - TRBV7-2 TGTGCCAGCAGCTTTGGTGGGATCAACTCTGGGGCCAACGTCCTGACTTTC CASSFGGINSGANVLTF
TRBJ1-1 TRBD1 - TRBV6-5 TGTGCCAGCATTAGACAGGGCGCGCGTGAAGCTTTCTTT CASIRQGAREAFF
TRBJ2-1 - - TRBV5-4 TGTGCCAGCAGCTTGGCGGGGAACAATGAGCAGTTCTTC CASSLAGNNEQFF
TRBJ2-5 - - TRBV12-3/TRBV12-4 TGTGCCAGCAGTTTAACGCAAGGAGGGACCCAGTACTTC CASSLTQGGTQYF
TRBJ1-2 - - TRBV7-2 TGTGCCAGCAGCTTTCGGGGGGCGGGTGGCTACACCTTC CASSFRGAGGYTF
TRBJ2-7 TRBD1 - TRBV18 TGTGCCAGCTCACCCACCCCCGGGACAGGGCGTAACGAGCAGTACTTC CASSPTPGTGRNEQYF
TRBJ2-4 TRBD1 - TRBV6-6 TGTGCCAGCAGCCACAGGGGCGGAAACATTCAGTACTTC CASSHRGGNIQYF
TRBJ2-6 - - TRBV9 TGTGCCAGCAGCCCTTCCTCTGGGGCCAACGTCCTGACTTTC CASSPSSGANVLTF
TRBJ1-2 - - TRBV28 TGTGCCAGCAGGCCTGATCCGTACGGGCAGCGAAACTATGGCTACACCTTC CASRPDPYGQRNYGYTF
TRBJ2-7 - - TRBV7-9 TGTGCCAGCAGCATTCCCGGGGACGAGCAGTACTTC CASSIPGDEQYF
TRBJ2-7 - - TRBV11-2 TGTGCCAGCAGTTTACAGATAAACTCCTACGAGCAGTACTTC CASSLQINSYEQYF
TRBJ2-4 TRBD1 few TRBV5-4 TGTGCCAGCAGCCCTGAGACAGGGGCCTTAGCCAAAAACATTCAGTACTTC CASSPETGALAKNIQYF
TRBJ1-2 - - TRBV14 TGTGCCAGCAGCCAAGAACCTAACTATGGCTACACCTTC CASSQEPNYGYTF
TRBJ1-2 - - TRBV19 TGTGCCAGTCGCGGACGGGGATATGGCTACACCTTC CASRGRGYGYTF
TRBJ1-3 - - TRBV12-5 TGTGCTAGTGCCGCCCCGGGGCGCTCTGGAAACACCATATATTTT CASAAPGRSGNTIYF
TRBJ2-1 - - TRBV3-1/TRBV3-2 TGTGCCAGCAGCCTGGGGGACATTTTACTGGGGAATGAGCAGTTCTTC CASSLGDILLGNEQFF
TRBJ2-1 - - TRBV3-1/TRBV3-2 TGTGCCAGCAGCCGTCCCGGTCCAGCGGTCTACAATGAGCAGTTCTTC CASSRPGPAVYNEQFF
TRBJ2-7 - once TRBV10-3 TGTGCCATCAGTGAGCACGGGGGAGACTACGAGCAGTACTTC CAISEHGGDYEQYF
TRBJ2-2 - - TRBV11-3 TGTGCCAGCAGCTTAGGGGGTGGCGGGGAGCTGTTTTTT CASSLGGGGELFF
TRBJ2-7 - - TRBV27 TGTGCCAGCAGTTCTCCGGGACTGCAGGACGAGCAGTACTTC CASSSPGLQDEQYF